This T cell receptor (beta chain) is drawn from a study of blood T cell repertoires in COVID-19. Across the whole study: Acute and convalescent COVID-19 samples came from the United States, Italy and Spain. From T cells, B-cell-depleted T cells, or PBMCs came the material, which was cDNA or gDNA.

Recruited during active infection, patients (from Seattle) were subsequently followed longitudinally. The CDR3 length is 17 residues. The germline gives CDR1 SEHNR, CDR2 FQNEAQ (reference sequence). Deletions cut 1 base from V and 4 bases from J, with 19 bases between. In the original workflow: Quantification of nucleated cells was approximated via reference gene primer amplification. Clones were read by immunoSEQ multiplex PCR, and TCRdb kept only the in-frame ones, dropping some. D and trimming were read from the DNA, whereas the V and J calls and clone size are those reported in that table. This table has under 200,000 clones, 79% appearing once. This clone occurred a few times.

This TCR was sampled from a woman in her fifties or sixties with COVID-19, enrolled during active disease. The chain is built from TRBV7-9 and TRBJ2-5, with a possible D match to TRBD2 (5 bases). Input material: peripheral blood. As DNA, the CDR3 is TGTGCCAGCAGCTTAGTATTCGGGATCCTGAGGTCAGAGACCCAGTACTTC. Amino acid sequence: CASSLVFGILRSETQYF.